This T cell receptor (beta chain) was captured in a study of tumor and adjacent non-tumor tissue in lung cancer. Overall study: Patients were aged roughly 30 to 76, 9 to 10 men and roughly 5 women, stage I to III.

With regard to this clonotype: Its antigen is unknown. Relative to the germline gene, one junction end is altered; a read error may explain this.

A modified ARM-PCR protocol with three rounds of nested PCR amplified TCRbeta. TCRdb re-called the multiplex PCR reads with MiXCR, one entry per CDR3 protein. The sample includes roughly 120,000 distinct CDR3 sequences, 60% to 70% of them seen just once. The template was RNA from unsorted bulk tissue. This non-tumor lung sample came from over 3 cm beyond the tumor edge. Between August and November 2014, newly diagnosed, chemotherapy-naive lung cancer patients underwent thoracic surgery in China. Study results and caveats: Patients with more diverse tumor TCRs had worse survival. Normal lung showed higher cumulative top 100 clone frequency than tumor.

The germline V gene encodes CDR1 LGHNA and CDR2 YNFKEQ. The CDR3 totals 15 residues. V gene TRBV4-2 combines with J gene TRBJ2-5; 10 bases line up with TRBD1. Sequencing was done on a sample of distant non-tumor lung tissue. The TCR sequence derives from a man in his sixties with non-small cell lung cancer. CDR3 DNA: TGTGCCAGCAGCCGAGAAGGACAGGGGGGCGAGACACAGTACTTC. It codes for CASSREGQGGETQYF.